These T cell receptor beta chains were read from a single sample in a study of response to subunit inactivated influenza vaccine. From the RT-PCR reads, TCRdb called clonotypes with MiXCR, one entry per CDR3 protein. The table lists roughly 700,000 distinct CDR3 sequences, around 14% of them singletons, with around 7.3% in the top ten. This material consisted of PBMCs from blood, taken around 15 days before vaccination. All receptors derive from a man in his fifties who received an inactivated influenza vaccine. Both conserved end residues are trimmed from each CDR3. Fields, in order: J gene, V gene, CDR3 protein.

>TRBJ2-6|TRBV4-3
ASSRTGGSSGANVLT
>TRBJ1-4|TRBV6-1
ASRERDRGVRKLF
>TRBJ1-3|TRBV7-2
ASSHQFPGGANTIY
>TRBJ2-5|TRBV29-1
SVNLRVAETQY
>TRBJ2-6|TRBV5-1
ASTSLPGSGANVLT
>TRBJ2-7|TRBV18
ASSPQKQGIAEQY
>TRBJ2-7|TRBV10-3
AISERTGGSYEQY
>TRBJ2-7|TRBV18
ASSPGTGGGEQY
>TRBJ1-6|TRBV2
ASSDTTGTSPLH
>TRBJ2-5|TRBV5-1
ASSNLAGGRNREETQY
>TRBJ2-3|TRBV29-1
SVELGKPDTQY
>TRBJ1-1|TRBV28
ASSGRVGTEAF
>TRBJ2-7|TRBV24-1
ATSETDREQY
>TRBJ2-1|TRBV12-3/TRBV12-4
ASSIRASGVLYNEQF
>TRBJ2-1|TRBV27
ASSIRTGVHEQF
>TRBJ2-2|TRBV29-1
SGRSGLAGGELF
>TRBJ1-1|TRBV4-3
ASSQGSGSMNTEAF
>TRBJ2-5|TRBV27
ASSLNRREGTQY
>TRBJ2-1|TRBV18
ASSPRASREGFDEQF
>TRBJ2-2|TRBV12-3/TRBV12-4
ASTPSPGTRDTGELF
>TRBJ2-7|TRBV4-3
ASSQGGGTRGEQY
>TRBJ2-5|TRBV7-2
ASSKLAGGLQETQY
>TRBJ2-3|TRBV29-1
SVEKGATDTQY
>TRBJ2-5|TRBV12-3/TRBV12-4
ASSLFRGAVETQY
>TRBJ2-1|TRBV7-6
ASSSLREDNEQF
>TRBJ2-1|TRBV2
ASSEYSSGYNEQF
>TRBJ1-1|TRBV10-3
AIRQGGGTEAF
>TRBJ1-5|TRBV18
ASSPSRDPLNQPQH
>TRBJ2-7|TRBV2
ASSEESGRDEQY
>TRBJ2-1|TRBV6-1
ASSRGGANWYEQF
>TRBJ2-1|TRBV4-3
ASSQSLAGSDEQF